The 20 T cell receptor beta chains listed next were all sequenced from one sample in a study of cytomegalovirus exposure and HLA in healthy donors. Researchers ran the PCR with 60 Vbeta and 13 Jbeta primers. Sequencing used immunoSEQ multiplex PCR; TCRdb keeps in-frame clones, though not all of them. This repertoire shows fewer than 110,000 clones, approximately 84% found once; its top ten account for 2% to 2.5%. What was sequenced was PBMCs. These receptors all stem from a man younger than 45 in good health and CMV-seronegative.

The V call is TRBV9, the J call TRBJ2-3, with TRBD2 matching over 7 bases. Germline CDR1 reads SGDLS; CDR2 reads YYNGEE. V shed 7 bases and J 4 bases; nucleotides not matched to a gene: 15. CDR3 size: 16 residues. The chain's CDR3 is CASEPAPPGGPDTQYF. CDR3 sequence (DNA): TGTGCCAGCGAACCCGCCCCCCCGGGAGGACCAGATACGCAGTATTTT.

This CDR3 reads CASPSRETYEQYF. The CDR3 region has the DNA TGTGCCAGCCCCTCCCGGGAAACCTACGAGCAGTACTTC. This chain uses TRBV6-5 with TRBJ2-7; perhaps TRBD2 as D (5 bases). V lost 8 bases to trimming and J lost 2 bases, with 13 bases between them. Germline CDR1 MNHEY, CDR2 SVGAGI. The CDR3 totals 13 residues.

This clone was observed a few times. J is TRBJ2-7 and V is TRBV7-9; 7 nucleotides align to TRBD2. Germline V lookup: CDR1 SEHNR, CDR2 FQNEAQ (reference sequence). V shed 7 bases and J 2 bases; nucleotides not matched to a gene: 17. The CDR3 has 17 amino acids. The CDR3 sequence is CASTTGRASGNPYEQYF. As DNA, the CDR3 is TGTGCCAGCACCACCGGGCGGGCTAGCGGAAACCCCTACGAGCAGTACTTC.

The CDR3 DNA sequence: TGTGCCAGCAGCCAGGGGGGACCCAAGCAGTACTTC. Translating it yields CASSQGGPKQYF. The chain uses TRBV7-9 and TRBJ2-7; TRBD1 might be the D (7 bases). CDR3 length: 12 residues. CDR1 and CDR2 from the germline V gene are SEHNR and FQNEAQ (reference sequence). The V and J ends lost 5 bases and 8 bases respectively, with 13 bases between them. The variable domain in full, with the rest retrieved from reference TRBV7-9 and TRBJ2-7, is DTGVSQNPRHKITKRGQNVTFRCDPISEHNRLYWYRQTLGQGPEFLTYFQNEAQLEKSRLLSDRFSAERPKGSFSTLEIQRTEQGDSAMYLCASSQGGPKQYFGPGTRLTVT.

The genes are TRBV28 and TRBJ1-5, with D maybe TRBD1 (5 bases). The CDR3 totals 14 residues. Trimming stripped 7 bases from V and 5 bases from J, with 15 bases between. From germline, CDR1 is MDHEN and CDR2 SYDVKM. In DNA, the CDR3 is TGTGCCAGCAAATTCAGGGAGCGGGATCAGCCCCAGCATTTT. Protein: CASKFRERDQPQHF. The whole variable domain, remainder taken from reference TRBV28 and TRBJ1-5, is DVKVTQSSRYLVKRTGEKVFLECVQDMDHENMFWYRQDPGLGLRLIYFSYDVKMKEKGDIPEGYSVSREKKERFSLILESASTNQTSMYLCASKFRERDQPQHFGDGTRLSIL.

This chain connects TRBV7-8 to TRBJ2-5; TRBD1 matches at 9 bases. J gave up 2 bases and V 3 bases, and 4 bases lay outside the gene matches. Germline loops: CDR1 SGHVS, CDR2 FQNEAQ. There are 15 residues in the CDR3. As DNA, the CDR3 is TGTGCCAGCAGCTTCCCCGGGACAGGGCAAGAGACCCAGTACTTC. Translation: CASSFPGTGQETQYF.

J is TRBJ1-2 and V is TRBV4-1; tentatively, D is TRBD1 (5 bases). CDR1 and CDR2 from the germline V gene are MGHRA and YSYEKL. Trimming stripped 3 bases from V and 4 bases from J, with 15 bases between. This CDR3 comprises 15 residues. The DNA of the CDR3 is TGCGCCAGCAGCCAGCAGACAGTAAACATCTATGGCTACACCTTC. This translates into CASSQQTVNIYGYTF.

The chain joins TRBV30 to TRBJ1-2, with D possibly TRBD1 on 5 matching bases. This CDR3 has 14 residues. V was shortened by 4 bases and J by 3 bases, with 15 bases between the two germline ends. Germline loops: CDR1 GTSNPN, CDR2 SVGIG (reference sequence). The CDR3 DNA follows: TGTGCCTGGACGCTCCTCGCGGGGGACTATGGCTACACCTTC. This sequence encodes CAWTLLAGDYGYTF.

V is TRBV30 and J is TRBJ2-3; the match to TRBD2 covers 13 bases. Germline V gene lookup returns CDR1 GTSNPN and CDR2 SVGIG (reference sequence). The CDR3 runs 15 residues. Trimming removed 2 bases from V and 4 bases from J; junction bases left unmatched: 3. Here the CDR3 DNA reads TGTGCCTGGAGTTGGACTAGCGGGAGCGCAGATACGCAGTATTTT. It is translated as CAWSWTSGSADTQYF.

The J gene is TRBJ1-2, the V gene TRBV13; unclear D gene. Germline lookup yields CDR1 PRHDT and CDR2 FYEKMQ (reference sequence). The CDR3 covers 14 residues. V was cut by 5 bases and J by 3 bases, with 13 bases left in between. The CDR3, as DNA: TGTGCCAGCAGCCACGGGGAGTACTACTATGGCTACACCTTC. Translating gives CASSHGEYYYGYTF.

V gene TRBV7-6 combines with J gene TRBJ2-3; D is possibly TRBD2 (6 bases). Trimming shortened V by 5 bases and J by 9 bases, and 15 bases separated the two germline ends. This CDR3 has 13 residues. CDR1 is SGHVS, CDR2 FNYEAQ, per germline. CDR3 DNA: TGTGCCAGCAGCGGAGTGGAGGGTTCAACGCAGTATTTT. Amino acid sequence: CASSGVEGSTQYF.

The table lists this clone with a few counts. The rearrangement uses TRBV30 and TRBJ2-6; 7 nucleotides align to TRBD1. The CDR3 is made up of 15 amino acids. Germline CDR1 reads GTSNPN; CDR2 reads SVGIG (reference sequence). J gave up 3 bases and V 3 bases, and 5 bases lay outside the gene matches. The CDR3 loop is CAWSGQALGANVLTF. The CDR3 DNA is TGTGCCTGGAGCGGACAGGCCCTTGGGGCCAACGTCCTGACTTTC.

The CDR3 protein is CASSRTGTVEAFF. CDR3 DNA sequence: TGTGCCAGCAGCAGGACCGGGACAGTCGAAGCTTTCTTT. This chain links TRBV5-4 with TRBJ1-1; 7 bases match TRBD1. Germline CDR1 is SGHNT and CDR2 is YYREEE (reference sequence). V dropped 4 bases and J dropped 8; count of bases not matched to a gene: 8. CDR3 size: 13 residues.

This sequence joins TRBV6-1 and TRBJ2-7, with a possible D match to TRBD1 (6 bases). Germline V CDR1 and CDR2: MNHNS, SASEGT. V was clipped by 6 bases and J by 0 bases, with 15 bases between them. This CDR3 spans 15 amino acids. CDR3 in DNA: TGTGCCAGCAGGGATACAGGGCTCCTCTCCTACGAGCAGTACTTC. This encodes CASRDTGLLSYEQYF.

J is TRBJ2-4 and V is TRBV11-2; maybe TRBD1 (6 bases). This CDR3 has 11 residues. Germline loops: CDR1 SGHAT, CDR2 FQNNGV. V dropped 3 bases and J dropped 10 bases, with 7 bases sitting between them. The CDR3 region is CASSLGAIQYF. CDR3 coding DNA: TGTGCCAGCAGCTTGGGGGCAATTCAGTACTTC.

This clone was recorded a few times. CDR3 nucleotide sequence: TGTGCCAGCAGCCTACTCTACAGGGGACAAGAGACCCAGTACTTC. Its protein is CASSLLYRGQETQYF. V is TRBV13 and J is TRBJ2-5, with 7 bases matching TRBD1. This CDR3 has 15 residues. The V and J ends lost 5 bases and 2 bases, in that order; junction bases with no gene match: 8. Germline CDR1 reads PRHDT; CDR2 reads FYEKMQ (reference sequence).

This clone was picked up one time. V and J are TRBV5-1 and TRBJ1-4, with D possibly matching TRBD1 (6 bases). The V gene's germline CDR1 is SGHRS and CDR2 YFSETQ. CDR3 length: 14 residues. V was pared by 5 bases and J by 8 bases, with 16 bases between. CDR3 protein: CASSAGEDGEKLFF. The CDR3 coding sequence is TGCGCCAGCAGTGCAGGGGAAGACGGGGAAAAACTGTTTTTT. Combining the CDR3 with reference TRBV5-1 and TRBJ1-4 gives the whole variable domain KAGVTQTPRYLIKTRGQQVTLSCSPISGHRSVSWYQQTPGQGLQFLFEYFSETQRNKGNFPGRFSGRQFSNSRSEMNVSTLELGDSALYLCASSAGEDGEKLFFGSGTQLSVL.

The CDR3 protein is CAISDRSMQFF. In DNA form, the CDR3 reads TGTGCCATCAGTGATAGGAGCATGCAGTTCTTC. V gene TRBV10-3 combines with J gene TRBJ2-1; D is ambiguous. V lost 3 bases, J lost 12 bases, and 9 bases lay in between. Germline values: CDR1 ENHRY, CDR2 SYGVKD. This CDR3 contains 11 residues.

The chain couples TRBV28 to TRBJ2-7; 7 bases align to TRBD1. CDR1 and CDR2 from the germline V gene are MDHEN and SYDVKM. V dropped 9 bases and J dropped 6; count of bases not matched to a gene: 14. The CDR3 extends over 14 amino acids. The CDR3 region is CASTSRTGFGEQYF. The CDR3 region has the DNA TGTGCCAGTACTAGTAGGACAGGTTTTGGCGAGCAGTACTTC.

V is TRBV2 and J is TRBJ2-7; 12 bases map to TRBD1. In germline, CDR1 is SNHLY, CDR2 FYNNEI. This CDR3 has 14 amino acids. V lost 9 bases to trimming and J lost 3 bases; unmatched junction nucleotides: 6. CDR3 region: CARTGTGGVYEQYF. The CDR3 DNA follows: TGTGCCAGAACCGGGACAGGGGGCGTCTACGAGCAGTACTTC.